This TCR beta chain was captured by sequencing in a study of tumor and adjacent non-tumor tissue in lung cancer (dated by TCRdb to the late 2010s). For context, the study as a whole: Of the cohort, eleven to twelve patients had adenocarcinoma, 2 had squamous cell carcinoma and 1 had small cell lung cancer. Bulk TCRbeta repertoires were compared between lung tumor tissue and matched distant non-tumor lung tissue obtained from around 14 lung cancer patients. The approximately 15 patients were aged roughly 30 to 85 years, included about ten men and 5 women, and had TNM stage I to III disease. A total of some 130,000,000 productive TCRbeta reads were generated by sequencing, corresponding to an average of roughly 4.1 million reads per sample. TCRbeta CDR3 sequencing was performed on around 30 paired specimens, with one tumor sample and one normal lung sample collected per patient.

Library creation used multiplex PCR. Sequencing instrument: Illumina HiSeq 2500. Following protocols modified from ARM-PCR, the researchers constructed TCRbeta libraries through three rounds of nested PCR with primers (Table S4). PCR products of 200-500 bp were gel-excised and purified with the QIAquick gel extraction kit before sequencing. In the paper's pipeline: Trimmomatic was used to clean the reads, FLASH merged the cleaned reads into complete CDR3 sequences, and MiTCR assigned the sequences to V(D)J germline segments. Clonal diversity was calculated as the inverse Simpson's index using VDJtools. Productive reads were defined as in-frame sequences without a premature stop codon. TCRdb applied fastp at Q25 and MiXCR to the public reads, then kept only in-frame beta chains. Rows with a matching CDR3 protein are joined into one entry that keeps the most common DNA and genes. Clone size and V and J calls follow TCRdb, not the original study. Within this sample are about 80,000 distinct CDR3 sequences, with around 85% of them counted one time only. The ten largest clones capture approximately 12% of the sample.

Broader findings and caveats from the paper: With only 15 patients in the cohort, the authors noted that larger samples and more detailed clinical data are needed. TCR diversity (inverse Simpson) was significantly higher in tumor than in normal lung tissue (around 450 vs 150, P = 0.0075, Mann-Whitney U test). The top 100 clones made up a significantly larger cumulative share of the repertoire in normal lung than in tumor tissue. Because peripheral blood was not sequenced, blood TCRbeta repertoires in the lung cancer patients of the study were not examined. TCR diversity was significantly higher in younger patients, and greater tumor TCR diversity was associated with shorter overall survival and shorter disease-free survival. Neither the sequencing platform nor unique molecular identifiers are mentioned in the methods.

V was cut back by 6 bases and J by 1 base, leaving a gap of 9 bases between them. The germline V gene (reference sequence) sets CDR1 to LNHDA and CDR2 to SQIVND. The CDR3, cysteine through phenylalanine, is 13 amino acids long. CDR3 DNA only is kept here, 39 bases in frame from base 1. Bulk unsorted tissue served as the source for RNA extraction, and RNA quality was assessed using a NanoDrop ND-1000 and an Agilent 2100. Newly diagnosed lung cancer patients without prior chemotherapy who had been admitted for thoracic surgery in China between August and November 2014 were enrolled as donors. Anyone who had undergone radiotherapy or chemotherapy before, or who had another cancer at the same time, was left out of the study. Pieces of surgical tissue measuring roughly 1-2.2 cm3 were kept in RNAlater solution and held at -80 degrees C until needed. With regard to this clonotype: No cognate antigen has been identified for it. No base quality information exists; no much larger clone differs at one position.

The origin of this receptor is a woman between 45 and 60 years old with non-small cell lung cancer. Here the chain combines TRBV19 and TRBJ2-5; possibly the D gene is TRBD1, per 5 matching bases. Sequencing was performed on lung tumor tissue. The CDR3 has the sequence CASRKTVQETQYF. DNA sequence: TGTGCCAGTAGGAAGACAGTCCAAGAGACCCAGTACTTC. The CDR3, completed at both ends by the reference TRBV19 and TRBJ2-5 genes, gives the full variable domain DGGITQSPKYLFRKEGQNVTLSCEQNLNHDAMYWYRQDPGQGLRLIYYSQIVNDFQKGDIAEGYSVSREKKESFPLTVTSAQKNPTAFYLCASRKTVQETQYFGPGTRLLVL.